One sample yielded the 31 T cell receptor beta chains listed below, sequenced in a study of blood T cell repertoires in COVID-19. Profiling relied on immunoSEQ multiplex PCR, and the TCRdb table lists in-frame clones only, not all of them. Among some 300,000 clones listed, about 90% were seen once. Source material: peripheral blood. The receptors were gathered from a woman aged 50 to 60 with COVID-19, enrolled during active disease.

This chain uses TRBV7-9 with TRBJ1-1; possible D gene TRBD1, 5 bases. CDR3 length: 12 residues. The germline V and J ends were trimmed by 8 bases and 0 bases, with 7 bases remaining between them. Germline V gene lookup returns CDR1 SEHNR and CDR2 FQNEAQ (reference sequence). CDR3 protein: CASDRMNTEAFF. The CDR3 coding sequence is TGTGCCAGCGACAGAATGAACACTGAAGCTTTCTTT. The full variable domain, in which reference TRBV7-9 and TRBJ1-1 provide the parts outside the CDR3, is DTGVSQNPRHKITKRGQNVTFRCDPISEHNRLYWYRQTLGQGPEFLTYFQNEAQLEKSRLLSDRFSAERPKGSFSTLEIQRTEQGDSAMYLCASDRMNTEAFFGQGTRLTVV.

This chain joins TRBV6-4 and TRBJ1-5; TRBD1 aligns across 8 bases. Germline CDR1 and CDR2: MRHNA and SNTAGT. The CDR3 sequence is 14 residues long. Unmatched junction bases numbered 1, after V lost 2 bases and J lost 4 bases. CDR3 loop: CASSDTGGNQPQHF. The DNA of the CDR3 is TGTGCCAGCAGTGACACAGGGGGGAATCAGCCCCAGCATTTT.

This rearrangement joins TRBV6-5 to TRBJ1-4; D gene uncertain. Germline V gene data show CDR1 as MNHEY and CDR2 as SVGAGI. The CDR3 runs 14 residues. V lost 2 bases, J lost 7 bases, and 11 bases lay in between. The CDR3 region is CASSYAGSGEKLFF. The CDR3 DNA reads as TGTGCCAGCAGTTACGCAGGTAGTGGTGAAAAACTGTTTTTT.

The V gene is TRBV5-5, the J gene TRBJ2-1; D possibly corresponds to TRBD1 (5 bases). The V gene's germline CDR1 is SGHKS and CDR2 YYEKEE (reference sequence). The V end was cut by 5 bases, the J end by 1 base, with 13 bases between. The length of the CDR3 is 15 residues. The CDR3 DNA reads as TGTGCCAGCAGTTACAGGATAGGGTCCTACAATGAGCAGTTCTTC. Protein product: CASSYRIGSYNEQFF.

The chain carries TRBV2 and TRBJ2-1, with a tentative D call TRBD2 (5 bases). The germline V and J ends were trimmed by 4 bases and 9 bases, with 10 bases remaining between them. Germline assignment: CDR1 SNHLY and CDR2 FYNNEI. The CDR3 sequence is 12 residues long. For the CDR3, the DNA is TGTGCCAGCAGTGGAGGGTTTGGTGAGCAGTTCTTC. As protein: CASSGGFGEQFF.

V is TRBV6-5 and J is TRBJ2-7, with D possibly matching TRBD1 (6 bases). Per germline, CDR1 MNHEY and CDR2 SVGAGI. CDR3 length: 14 residues. With 4 bases removed from V and 0 bases from J, the gap between germline ends came to 10 bases. CDR3: CASSWGLGSYEQYF. The DNA for the CDR3 is TGTGCCAGCAGTTGGGGGCTAGGCTCCTACGAGCAGTACTTC.

The chain combines TRBV7-9 with TRBJ2-3; 8 positions match TRBD2. The germline CDR1 and CDR2 sequences are SEHNR and FQNEAQ (reference sequence). The CDR3 has 16 amino acids. Unmatched junction bases numbered 9, after V lost 5 bases and J lost 2 bases. The CDR3 bases are TGTGCCAGCAGCCCTCTACTAGCGGATTACACAGATACGCAGTATTTT. Protein sequence: CASSPLLADYTDTQYF.

The chain employs TRBV2 and TRBJ1-3; TRBD1 matches 8 bases. This CDR3 has 15 amino acids. J lost 0 bases, V lost 6 bases, and 4 bases had no gene match. CDR1 is SNHLY, CDR2 FYNNEI, per germline. The CDR3, as DNA: TGTGCCAGCAGGGTAACAGGGGGCTCTGGAAACACCATATATTTT. Protein product: CASRVTGGSGNTIYF.

The gene calls are TRBV12-5 and TRBJ1-1; 7 bases align to TRBD1. The trim removed 0 bases at V and 0 bases at J, leaving 4 bases unmatched. Germline lookup yields CDR1 LGHNT and CDR2 FRNRAP. CDR3 size: 16 residues. The CDR3 coding sequence is TGTGCTAGTGGTTTGGTAACAGGGGCCTTGAACACTGAAGCTTTCTTT. It specifies CASGLVTGALNTEAFF. Based on the CDR3 plus reference TRBV12-5 and TRBJ1-1, the full variable domain is DARVTQTPRHKVTEMGQEVTMRCQPILGHNTVFWYRQTMMQGLELLAYFRNRAPLDDSGMPKDRFSAEMPDATLATLKIQPSEPRDSAVYFCASGLVTGALNTEAFFGQGTRLTVV.

The V and J genes are TRBV4-1 and TRBJ1-2; the D is unclear. Germline CDR1 is MGHRA and CDR2 is YSYEKL. The V end was cut by 1 base, the J end by 0 bases, with 9 bases between. CDR3 length equals 15 residues. DNA of the CDR3: TGCGCCAGCAGCCAAGGATATCTAGCTAACTATGGCTACACCTTC. Amino acids: CASSQGYLANYGYTF.

J is TRBJ1-4 and V is TRBV6-5; D is unresolved. Germline CDR1 and CDR2: MNHEY and SVGAGI. This CDR3 comprises 15 residues. V gave up 0 bases and J gave up 2 bases, with 7 bases separating them. The CDR3 sequence: CASSYSSRTNEKLFF. The CDR3 bases are TGTGCCAGCAGTTACTCGAGCCGTACTAATGAAAAACTGTTTTTT.

The chain links TRBV18 to TRBJ1-5; D possibly corresponds to TRBD1 (6 bases). Germline assignment: CDR1 KGHSH and CDR2 LQKENI. This CDR3 region has 16 residues. Trimming cost V 2 bases and J 1 base, with 12 bases left between them. The DNA for the CDR3 is TGTGCCAGCTCACCATCGGGAGGACAGAGCAATCAGCCCCAGCATTTT. It codes for CASSPSGGQSNQPQHF.

The genes are TRBV5-1 and TRBJ1-4; D uncertain. The CDR3 sequence is 14 residues long. V dropped 6 bases and J dropped 0 bases, with 9 bases sitting between them. Per the germline V gene, CDR1 is SGHRS and CDR2 is YFSETQ. The CDR3 sequence: CASTFGSTNEKLFF. Here the CDR3 DNA reads TGCGCCAGCACATTCGGGTCAACTAATGAAAAACTGTTTTTT.

V gene TRBV5-6 combines with J gene TRBJ1-5; TRBD1 might be the D (5 bases). This CDR3 region has 15 residues. Trimming shortened V by 0 bases and J by 0 bases, and 7 bases separated the two germline ends. From germline, CDR1 is SGHDT and CDR2 YYEEEE. The CDR3, as DNA: TGTGCCAGCAGCTTGGGGACATTTAGCAATCAGCCCCAGCATTTT. Translating gives CASSLGTFSNQPQHF. Supplemented by reference TRBV5-6 and TRBJ1-5, the full variable domain reads DAGVTQSPTHLIKTRGQQVTLRCSPKSGHDTVSWYQQALGQGPQFIFQYYEEEERQRGNFPDRFSGHQFPNYSSELNVNALLLGDSALYLCASSLGTFSNQPQHFGDGTRLSIL.

This sequence joins TRBV5-4 and TRBJ1-2; 8 bases fit TRBD1. The ends lost 4 bases at V and 0 bases at J; junction bases unmatched: 5. This CDR3 contains 15 residues. CDR1 is SGHNT and CDR2 is YYREEE in the germline V gene (reference sequence). The CDR3 sequence is CASSLQGVANYGYTF. In nucleotides, the CDR3 is TGTGCCAGCAGCCTACAGGGGGTAGCTAACTATGGCTACACCTTC.

The CDR3 region is CASSSGQHGYTF. CDR3 DNA: TGTGCCAGCAGCTCCGGACAGCATGGCTACACCTTC. The rearrangement links TRBV5-4 to TRBJ1-2; perhaps TRBD1 as D (6 bases). Between the trimmed V and J ends, which lost 3 bases and 6 bases, there was a span of 9 bases. This CDR3 has 12 residues. Germline loops: CDR1 SGHNT, CDR2 YYREEE (reference sequence).

The chain has TRBV5-1 and TRBJ2-6; TRBD1 agrees at 8 bases. This CDR3 spans 16 amino acids. Germline-derived CDR1 and CDR2 are SGHRS and YFSETQ. Trimming at V came to 1 base and at J to 3 bases, leaving 3 bases not matched to a gene. CDR3 loop: CASSLTGGRGANVLTF. DNA of the CDR3: TGCGCCAGCAGCTTGACAGGGGGTCGTGGGGCCAACGTCCTGACTTTC.

This chain links TRBV5-1 with TRBJ1-3; 9 bases are a match to TRBD1. J lost 4 bases, V lost 4 bases, and 3 bases had no gene match. This CDR3 is 14 amino acids long. Germline V gene data show CDR1 as SGHRS and CDR2 as YFSETQ. The CDR3 DNA sequence: TGCGCCAGCAGCCCCGGGACAGGGGGAAACACCATATATTTT. Encoded protein: CASSPGTGGNTIYF.

J is TRBJ1-6 and V is TRBV7-2; D possibly corresponds to TRBD1 (6 bases). In germline, CDR1 is SGHTA, CDR2 FQGNSA. Trimming took off 5 bases at V and 0 bases at J, with 11 bases between the two ends. The CDR3 runs 16 residues. This CDR3 reads CASSRDIYSYNSPLHF. CDR3 coding DNA: TGTGCCAGCAGCCGGGACATTTACTCCTATAATTCACCCCTCCACTTT.

In this sample, this clone turned up a few times. The chain has TRBV7-9 and TRBJ1-5, with 10 bases fitting TRBD1. Germline CDR1 is SEHNR and CDR2 is FQNEAQ (reference sequence). Losses at the gene ends were 5 bases for V and 4 bases for J; bases not matched to a gene: 5. The CDR3 runs to 15 residues. The CDR3 coding sequence is TGTGCCAGCAGCCTGGGACAGGGGAAGAATCAGCCCCAGCATTTT. Amino acids: CASSLGQGKNQPQHF.

The chain carries TRBV6-5 and TRBJ1-4, with D maybe TRBD1 (6 bases). The CDR3 consists of 13 residues. V lost 8 bases and J lost 8, with 15 bases in between. CDR1 and CDR2 from the germline V gene are MNHEY and SVGAGI. CDR3 sequence: CASVDRLGEKLFF. CDR3 DNA: TGTGCCAGCGTAGACAGGTTGGGCGAAAAACTGTTTTTT.

CDR3: CASSQVETGLKEQYF. Written as DNA, the CDR3 is TGTGCCAGCAGCCAAGTGGAGACAGGGCTTAAAGAGCAGTACTTC. The J gene is TRBJ2-7, the V gene TRBV3-1 (or the pseudogene TRBV3-2); 7 bases align to TRBD1. Germline V lookup: CDR1 LGHDT, CDR2 YNNKEL (reference sequence). V lost 1 base, J lost 7 bases, and 10 bases stayed unmatched. The CDR3 runs to 15 residues.

The rearrangement joins TRBV4-1 to TRBJ2-1, with 10 bases lining up with TRBD2. V lost 4 bases and J lost 1; bases outside the gene matches: 4. From germline, CDR1 is MGHRA and CDR2 YSYEKL. The CDR3 runs 16 residues. The CDR3 coding sequence is TGCGCCAGCAGCCGATCTAGCGGGGGTTCCTACAATGAGCAGTTCTTC. Amino acid sequence: CASSRSSGGSYNEQFF.

The chain has TRBV11-3 and TRBJ2-1, with 13 bases fitting TRBD2. CDR1 and CDR2 (germline): SGHNT, YENEEA. V shed 5 bases, J shed 6 bases, and the junction held 4 bases outside the gene matches. The CDR3 extends over 15 amino acids. The CDR3 nucleotides are TGTGCCAGCAGCCGACTAGCGGGAGGTCTCAATGAGCAGTTCTTC. Protein sequence: CASSRLAGGLNEQFF.

The genes are TRBV18 and TRBJ2-3, with a tentative D call TRBD2 (5 bases). The germline V and J ends were trimmed by 3 bases and 3 bases, with 16 bases remaining between them. The CDR3 loop spans 16 amino acids. CDR1 and CDR2 (germline): KGHSH, LQKENI. The CDR3 region has the DNA TGTGCCAGCTCACCTCCTTGGGGTACGGGGACAGATACGCAGTATTTT. This encodes CASSPPWGTGTDTQYF. The full variable domain, completed using reference TRBV18 and TRBJ2-3, is NAGVMQNPRHLVRRRGQEARLRCSPMKGHSHVYWYRQLPEEGLKFMVYLQKENIIDESGMPKERFSAEFPKEGPSILRIQQVVRGDSAAYFCASSPPWGTGTDTQYFGPGTRLTVL.

The V and J genes are TRBV12-3 or TRBV12-4 and TRBJ2-2; 7 nucleotides agree with TRBD1. The V and J ends lost 8 bases and 1 base, in that order; junction bases with no gene match: 1. The CDR3 runs 13 residues. In nucleotides, the CDR3 is TGTGCCAGCGACAGGGAGAACACCGGGGAGCTGTTTTTT. Encoded protein: CASDRENTGELFF.

The gene calls are TRBV19 and TRBJ2-7; 9 bases agree with TRBD1. The V and J ends lost 5 bases and 2 bases, in that order; junction bases with no gene match: 7. From germline, CDR1 is LNHDA and CDR2 SQIVND (reference sequence). This CDR3 has 15 amino acids. CDR3 nucleotide sequence: TGTGCCAGTAGTGGACCCGGGACAGGGACCTACGAGCAGTACTTC. The encoded protein is CASSGPGTGTYEQYF.

This clone was recorded once. This sequence joins TRBV5-6 and TRBJ2-2; possible D gene TRBD1, 5 bases. This CDR3 is 14 amino acids long. CDR1 is SGHDT and CDR2 is YYEEEE in the germline V gene. Trimming took 0 bases from V and 4 from J, leaving 7 bases between them. CDR3 sequence (DNA): TGTGCCAGCAGCTTGGCAGGGATCACCGGGGAGCTGTTTTTT. Translating gives CASSLAGITGELFF. The full variable domain, rest sourced from reference TRBV5-6 and TRBJ2-2, is DAGVTQSPTHLIKTRGQQVTLRCSPKSGHDTVSWYQQALGQGPQFIFQYYEEEERQRGNFPDRFSGHQFPNYSSELNVNALLLGDSALYLCASSLAGITGELFFGEGSRLTVL.

The chain links TRBV6-5 to TRBJ1-1; 7 bases align to TRBD1. This CDR3 comprises 15 residues. In germline, CDR1 is MNHEY, CDR2 SVGAGI. After removal of 4 bases from V and 0 bases from J, the junction contained 5 bases not matched to a gene. CDR3 sequence: CASSSMGQLNTEAFF. The CDR3 nucleotides are TGTGCCAGCAGTTCCATGGGACAGCTGAACACTGAAGCTTTCTTT.

The DNA of the CDR3 is TGCGCCAGCAGCAAACCGGGACTAGCAACGAACACCGGGGAGCTGTTTTTT. It yields the protein CASSKPGLATNTGELFF. The chain uses TRBV5-1 and TRBJ2-2; 9 bases are shared with TRBD2. The germline CDR1 and CDR2 sequences are SGHRS and YFSETQ. J gave up 0 bases and V 4 bases, and 7 bases lay outside the gene matches. The CDR3 length is 17 residues.

The chain uses TRBV9 and TRBJ2-7, with 8 positions matching TRBD2. The CDR3 consists of 14 residues. V dropped 2 bases and J dropped 2; count of bases not matched to a gene: 3. Germline V gene data show CDR1 as SGDLS and CDR2 as YYNGEE. The CDR3 sequence: CASSVSGTTYEQYF. The CDR3 DNA is TGTGCCAGCAGCGTTAGCGGGACCACCTACGAGCAGTACTTC.